The TCR beta chain under discussion was sequenced for a study of T-cell memory formation after mild COVID-19. Study conclusions and caveats: Some SARS-CoV-2-responding clones were already detected in memory before infection. CD4+ clones that contracted lay mainly in CM and EM; CD8+ ones lay in EMRA.

The V gene lost 9 bases and the J gene lost 4 bases, with 9 bases spanning the gap. The germline V gene encodes CDR1 MNHEY and CDR2 SVGAGI. CDR3 length: 11 residues. This clonotype was seen only a few times. Its antigen is unknown. TCR alpha and TCR beta cDNA libraries carrying sample barcodes and UMIs came from 5'RACE with constant-segment primers. TCRdb recomputed calls from the 5' RACE reads with MiXCR, one row per CDR3 protein. The profile shows about 430,000 distinct CDR3 sequences, less than 25% of them singletons. This TCR derives from an adult woman who had mild COVID-19 (a few samples of this study predate the infection). Cell type and time point are not known. The sequenced material came from PBMCs or a T cell subset sorted from them (not recorded which). J is TRBJ2-5 and V is TRBV6-5, with D tentatively TRBD2 (5 bases). The CDR3 region has the DNA TGTGCCAGTGTAGCGTTAGAGACCCAGTACTTC. It is translated as CASVALETQYF.